Following are 14 T cell receptor beta chains from one sample sequenced in a study of CDR3 diversity in severe acne. MiXCR, run by TCRdb on the PCR reads, gives a single entry per CDR3 protein. The data show around 91,000 distinct CDR3 sequences, around 50% seen once. Sequenced sample: blood. These receptors were taken from a male donor in good health, without acne.

This chain links TRBV5-1 with TRBJ1-2, with 9 positions matching TRBD1. J lost 4 bases, V lost 4 bases, and 11 bases had no gene match. This CDR3 contains 16 residues. Germline values: CDR1 SGHRS, CDR2 YFSETQ. The CDR3 coding sequence is TGCGCCAGCAGCGAGGGCGGGACAGGGTCTGTCTATGGCTACACCTTC. Amino acids: CASSEGGTGSVYGYTF.

V and J are TRBV20-1 and TRBJ2-2, with D possibly TRBD1 on 5 matching bases. The CDR3 sequence is 12 residues long. V shed 4 bases and J shed 8 bases, with 11 bases lying between them. Germline V gene data show CDR1 as DFQATT and CDR2 as SNEGSKA (reference sequence). CDR3 protein: CSANQGKGELFF. The DNA for the CDR3 is TGCAGTGCTAATCAGGGTAAAGGGGAGCTGTTTTTT.

The V and J genes are TRBV28 and TRBJ1-1; 7 bases line up with TRBD1. Germline V CDR1 and CDR2: MDHEN, SYDVKM. V lost 5 bases and J lost 5; bases outside the gene matches: 11. The CDR3 covers 15 residues. The CDR3 here is CASSPPTGLGTEAFF. CDR3 nucleotides: TGTGCCAGCAGTCCACCGACAGGGCTGGGAACTGAAGCTTTCTTT.

This clonotype has ten or more counts. This chain connects TRBV10-1 to TRBJ2-4; D may correspond to TRBD1 or TRBD2 (6 bases each). The germline CDR1 and CDR2 sequences are WNHNN and SYGVQD (reference sequence). The CDR3 runs 13 residues. V gave up 2 bases and J gave up 6 bases, with 8 bases separating them. CDR3 sequence (DNA): TGCGCCAGCAGTGAGGAGGGGGGAAACATTCAGTACTTC. It specifies CASSEEGGNIQYF.

This chain connects TRBV5-1 to TRBJ1-6, with TRBD1 identical over 9 bases. V lost 4 bases, J lost 5 bases, and 1 base stayed unmatched. The CDR3 consists of 14 residues. Looked up from germline, CDR1 is SGHRS and CDR2 is YFSETQ. The CDR3, as DNA: TGCGCCAGCAGCCGACAGGGGGATAATTCACCCCTCCACTTT. As protein: CASSRQGDNSPLHF.

A note on this clonotype: A read error may produce the germline difference seen at one junction end. This chain uses TRBV20-1 with TRBJ1-1; tentative D call: TRBD1 (6 bases). Germline V gene lookup returns CDR1 DFQATT and CDR2 SNEGSKA (reference sequence). CDR3 length equals 14 residues. The CDR3 sequence: CNARDLGGSTEAFF. CDR3 bases: TGCAATGCTAGAGATCTAGGGGGTTCCACTGAAGCTTTCTTT.

In regard to this clonotype: A read error may explain this, as a much larger clone is one base away. The chain employs TRBV25-1 and TRBJ1-3; D gene uncertain. Germline CDR1 MGHDK, CDR2 SYGVNS. The CDR3 covers 14 residues. Here the CDR3 DNA reads TGTGCCAGCAGTGCATCGAACTCTGGAAACGCCATATATTTT. Its protein product is CASSASNSGNAIYF.

The table lists this clonotype with many counts. The chain links TRBV12-3 or TRBV12-4 to TRBJ1-1; D uncertain. The CDR3 loop spans 14 amino acids. The V and J ends lost 5 bases and 5 bases respectively, with 15 bases between them. The CDR3 region has the DNA TGTGCCAGCAGTCTCGGTGTCATAGGGACTGAAGCTTTCTTT. This translates into CASSLGVIGTEAFF.

This clonotype was seen at least ten times. V gene TRBV30 combines with J gene TRBJ2-1, with D possibly matching TRBD2 (5 bases). Germline assignment: CDR1 GTSNPN and CDR2 SVGIG (reference sequence). The CDR3 covers 15 residues. V was pared by 1 base and J by 9 bases, with 19 bases between. The CDR3 sequence is CAWSARLINEGEQFF. As DNA, the CDR3 is TGTGCCTGGAGTGCGAGGTTAATAAACGAGGGTGAGCAGTTCTTC.

This chain connects TRBV7-3 to TRBJ1-2; 12 nucleotides match TRBD1. Germline V CDR1 and CDR2: SGHTA, FQGTGA. The length of the CDR3 is 17 residues. V was pared by 4 bases and J by 0 bases, with 6 bases of the junction left unmatched. CDR3 loop: CASSSGTGGVTNYGYTF. CDR3 nucleotide sequence: TGTGCCAGCAGCTCGGGGACAGGGGGCGTCACTAACTATGGCTACACCTTC.

The table lists this clonotype with many counts. The V and J genes are TRBV6-6 and TRBJ2-2, with 7 nucleotides matching TRBD2. The CDR3 totals 15 residues. Germline V gene data show CDR1 as MNHNY and CDR2 as SVGAGI (reference sequence). V was pared by 5 bases and J by 7 bases, with 10 bases of the junction left unmatched. The CDR3 bases are TGTGCCAGCAGTAGTAATCGGTGGGAGGGCGGGGAGCTGTTTTTT. Its translation: CASSSNRWEGGELFF.

This clonotype came up a few times. The chain uses TRBV9 and TRBJ1-5; D gene uncertain. Trimming pared 0 bases from V and 1 base from J, leaving 11 bases between. CDR1 is SGDLS and CDR2 is YYNGEE in the germline V gene. This CDR3 contains 16 residues. CDR3 sequence reads: CASSVAEGRSNQPQHF. The CDR3 nucleotides read TGTGCCAGCAGCGTAGCCGAGGGCAGGAGCAATCAGCCCCAGCATTTT. Drawing the rest from reference TRBV9 and TRBJ1-5, the complete variable domain is DSGVTQTPKHLITATGQRVTLRCSPRSGDLSVYWYQQSLDQGLQFLIQYYNGEERAKGNILERFSAQQFPDLHSELNLSSLELGDSALYFCASSVAEGRSNQPQHFGDGTRLSIL.

The chain links TRBV20-1 to TRBJ1-4; D not resolved. CDR1 and CDR2 from the germline V gene are DFQATT and SNEGSKA (reference sequence). The CDR3 covers 14 residues. V shed 1 base and J shed 0 bases, with 6 bases lying between them. CDR3 nucleotides: TGCAGTGCTAGAGTCCCCCCAACTAATGAAAAACTGTTTTTT. It encodes CSARVPPTNEKLFF.

The chain carries TRBV7-2 and TRBJ1-4; 10 bases align to TRBD1. V trimming: 11 bases; J trimming: 8 bases; junction bases outside the gene matches: 8. Germline-derived CDR1 and CDR2 are SGHTA and FQGNSA. This CDR3 is built from 13 residues. The CDR3 here is CASSPDRGEKLFF. DNA of the CDR3: TGTGCCTCTTCCCCGGACAGGGGGGAAAAACTGTTTTTT.